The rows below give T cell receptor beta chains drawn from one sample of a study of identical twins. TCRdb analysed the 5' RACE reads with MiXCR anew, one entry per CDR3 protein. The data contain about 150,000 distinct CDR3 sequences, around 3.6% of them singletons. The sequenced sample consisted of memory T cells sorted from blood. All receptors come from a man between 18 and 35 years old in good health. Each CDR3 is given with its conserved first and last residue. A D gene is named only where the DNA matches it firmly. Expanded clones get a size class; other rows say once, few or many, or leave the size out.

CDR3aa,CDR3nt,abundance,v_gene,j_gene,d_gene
CASRSRGGSRVSDTQYF,TGTGCCAGCAGATCCAGGGGGGGCTCCCGGGTCTCAGATACGCAGTATTTT,many,TRBV7-9,TRBJ2-3,-
CATSATHGSYNEQFF,TGTGCCACCAGTGCTACACACGGATCCTACAATGAGCAGTTCTTC,many,TRBV24-1,TRBJ2-1,-
CSARGGAGANVLTF,TGCAGTGCTAGAGGTGGGGCTGGGGCCAACGTCCTGACTTTC,many,TRBV20-1,TRBJ2-6,-
CSVRQPKDRSGSYEQYF,TGCAGCGTTAGACAGCCCAAAGACAGGAGCGGGAGTTACGAGCAGTACTTC,many,TRBV29-1,TRBJ2-7,TRBD2
CASSLWASNEQFF,TGTGCCAGCAGCTTATGGGCCAGCAATGAGCAGTTCTTC,-,TRBV11-2,TRBJ2-1,-
CASRPGTSGRYNEQFF,TGTGCCAGCAGGCCCGGGACTAGCGGGAGATACAATGAGCAGTTCTTC,-,TRBV5-5,TRBJ2-1,TRBD2
CSANPSGTPTDTQYF,TGCAGTGCTAACCCATCCGGGACCCCCACAGATACGCAGTATTTT,many,TRBV20-1,TRBJ2-3,-
CASSSQMTGRGEQYF,TGCGCCAGCAGCTCGCAAATGACAGGGAGGGGCGAGCAGTACTTC,many,TRBV5-1,TRBJ2-7,-
CASSVAGGRQETQYF,TGTGCCAGCAGCGTAGCGGGAGGCCGACAAGAGACCCAGTACTTC,many,TRBV9,TRBJ2-5,TRBD2
CASSQEGTGSYNEQFF,TGTGCCAGCAGCCAAGAAGGGACAGGGAGCTACAATGAGCAGTTCTTC,many,TRBV4-2,TRBJ2-1,TRBD1
CSAGGGTGSSRGYGYTF,TGCAGTGCTGGGGGGGGGACAGGTTCTTCGCGGGGCTATGGCTACACCTTC,many,TRBV20-1,TRBJ1-2,TRBD1
CASSYSWGVNEKLFF,TGTGCCAGCAGTTACTCGTGGGGGGTGAATGAAAAACTGTTTTTT,many,TRBV6-5,TRBJ1-4,-
CASSFYSYNEQFF,TGTGCCAGCAGTTTTTACTCCTACAATGAGCAGTTCTTC,many,TRBV12-3/TRBV12-4,TRBJ2-1,-
CSAPPSGRALGELFF,TGCAGTGCCCCCCCCAGCGGGAGGGCCCTCGGGGAGCTGTTTTTT,many,TRBV20-1,TRBJ2-2,TRBD2
CASSTESGANVLTF,TGTGCCAGCAGTACTGAGTCTGGGGCCAACGTCCTGACTTTC,-,TRBV6-5,TRBJ2-6,-
CSAQGGKSWGNQPQHF,TGCAGTGCTCAGGGGGGGAAATCGTGGGGCAATCAGCCCCAGCATTTT,many,TRBV20-1,TRBJ1-5,TRBD1
CSLSLDTQYF,TGCAGTTTGTCCCTAGATACGCAGTATTTT,many,TRBV20-1,TRBJ2-3,-
CASSRQGRQETQYF,TGTGCCAGCAGCCGACAGGGGAGGCAAGAGACCCAGTACTTC,many,TRBV7-7,TRBJ2-5,TRBD1
CASNNGQNNYGYTF,TGTGCCAGCAACAATGGACAGAATAACTATGGCTACACCTTC,many,TRBV3-1,TRBJ1-2,-
CASSFGKNYGYTF,TGTGCCAGCAGTTTCGGGAAGAACTATGGCTACACCTTC,many,TRBV12-3/TRBV12-4,TRBJ1-2,-
CSAKGRYQETQYF,TGCAGTGCAAAAGGACGGTACCAAGAGACCCAGTACTTC,many,TRBV20-1,TRBJ2-5,-
CASSQAQGSDYTF,TGTGCCAGCAGCCAAGCCCAGGGGAGCGACTACACCTTC,many,TRBV4-2,TRBJ1-2,-
CAWTFPLSGANTGELFF,TGTGCCTGGACTTTCCCGTTATCGGGGGCGAACACCGGGGAGCTGTTTTTT,once,TRBV30,TRBJ2-2,-
CVPGLAVAGTDTQYF,TGCGTTCCGGGACTAGCGGTAGCCGGCACAGATACGCAGTATTTT,many,TRBV20-1,TRBJ2-3,TRBD2
CGAGRRESADTQYF,TGCGGGGCGGGGCGGCGGGAGTCGGCAGATACGCAGTATTTT,many,TRBV20-1,TRBJ2-3,TRBD2
CASSDDRGDTTGELFF,TGTGCCAGCAGTGACGATAGAGGGGATACCACCGGGGAGCTGTTTTTT,many,TRBV2,TRBJ2-2,-
CASSPIGREAGELFF,TGTGCCAGCAGCCCCATCGGCAGGGAGGCCGGGGAGCTGTTTTTT,few,TRBV11-3,TRBJ2-2,-
CASSLAALTRDTQYF,TGTGCCAGCAGCTTAGCGGCCCTAACACGGGATACGCAGTATTTT,many,TRBV7-2,TRBJ2-3,-
CASSLYGGRSGGYTF,TGTGCCAGCAGCTTATATGGGGGGCGGTCCGGTGGCTACACCTTC,-,TRBV7-2,TRBJ1-2,-
CASSHPLLSGGTNEKLFF,TGTGCCAGCAGCCACCCCCTTTTGAGCGGGGGGACTAATGAAAAACTGTTTTTT,many,TRBV11-2,TRBJ1-4,-
CASSAYLLTDNEQFF,TGTGCCTCCTCAGCTTACTTACTGACGGACAATGAGCAGTTCTTC,few,TRBV7-8,TRBJ2-1,-
CASSNPGTGVPDTQYF,TGCGCCAGCAGCAACCCCGGGACAGGGGTACCAGATACGCAGTATTTT,-,TRBV5-1,TRBJ2-3,TRBD1
CASSLTASSVDTQYF,TGTGCCAGCAGCTTAACGGCGTCTAGTGTCGATACGCAGTATTTT,many,TRBV7-3,TRBJ2-3,-
CASSNSYEQYF,TGTGCCAGCAGCAACAGCTACGAGCAGTACTTC,many,TRBV7-2,TRBJ2-7,-
CASSYQPGAGTTGELFF,TGTGCCAGCAGTTACCAGCCAGGGGCAGGGACCACCGGGGAGCTGTTTTTT,many,TRBV6-5,TRBJ2-2,-
CASSTTAGWATGELFF,TGTGCCAGCAGTACCACCGCAGGTTGGGCCACCGGGGAGCTGTTTTTT,many,TRBV25-1,TRBJ2-2,-
CATSINPTRRGNIQYF,TGTGCCACCAGCATCAACCCGACACGGCGAGGGAACATTCAGTACTTC,many,TRBV15,TRBJ2-4,-
CSARRANFNEQFF,TGCAGTGCAAGACGGGCGAATTTCAATGAGCAGTTCTTC,many,TRBV20-1,TRBJ2-1,-
CASAYAPGGREKLFF,TGTGCCAGCGCCTACGCCCCAGGGGGACGGGAAAAACTGTTTTTT,many,TRBV12-3/TRBV12-4,TRBJ1-4,TRBD1
CASSLQALGVNEQFF,TGTGCCAGCAGCCTCCAAGCGCTAGGGGTCAATGAGCAGTTCTTC,many,TRBV3-1,TRBJ2-1,-
CASSYSIRDSLTYEQYF,TGTGCCAGCAGTTACTCGATAAGAGACAGTCTAACCTACGAGCAGTACTTC,many,TRBV6-2/TRBV6-3,TRBJ2-7,-
CASALSGTRNEKLFF,TGTGCTAGTGCTCTCTCCGGGACACGTAATGAAAAACTGTTTTTT,many,TRBV12-5,TRBJ1-4,-
CASSLQGQVFF,TGTGCCAGCAGTTTACAGGGGCAGGTTTTCTTT,many,TRBV12-3/TRBV12-4,TRBJ1-1,-
CASSDSQGNNEQFF,TGTGCCAGCAGTGACTCTCAGGGTAACAATGAGCAGTTCTTC,many,TRBV6-4,TRBJ2-1,-
CASSQEASGRANEQFF,TGTGCCAGCAGCCAAGAGGCTAGCGGGAGGGCCAATGAGCAGTTCTTC,many,TRBV4-2,TRBJ2-1,TRBD2
CASSLGARDAGELFF,TGTGCCAGCAGCTTAGGGGCCAGGGATGCCGGGGAGCTGTTTTTT,many,TRBV11-2,TRBJ2-2,-
CSVEGGARGNIQYF,TGCAGCGTTGAAGGGGGGGCGAGGGGGAACATTCAGTACTTC,many,TRBV29-1,TRBJ2-4,-
CASSPTSGTAYNEQFF,TGTGCCAGCAGTCCGACTAGCGGGACCGCCTACAATGAGCAGTTCTTC,many,TRBV27,TRBJ2-1,TRBD2
CASSQRLPGPAPTGELFF,TGTGCCAGCAGCCAACGATTGCCGGGGCCAGCCCCCACCGGGGAGCTGTTTTTT,few,TRBV3-1,TRBJ2-2,-
CASSPTTGTARQETQYF,TGTGCCAGCAGCCCCACTACCGGGACAGCAAGACAAGAGACCCAGTACTTC,many,TRBV7-8,TRBJ2-5,TRBD1
CASSQAPMERDPQFF,TGTGCCAGCAGCCAAGCCCCAATGGAGCGGGACCCGCAGTTCTTC,many,TRBV3-1,TRBJ2-1,TRBD2
CASSQDRTPIMKQYF,TGTGCCAGCAGCCAAGATCGGACTCCCATAATGAAGCAGTACTTC,many,TRBV4-2,TRBJ2-7,-
CSARADRKHETQYF,TGCAGTGCTAGAGCGGACAGGAAGCACGAGACCCAGTACTTC,many,TRBV20-1,TRBJ2-5,TRBD1
CSASVLGGSNEKLFF,TGCAGTGCTAGTGTCCTTGGGGGATCGAATGAAAAACTGTTTTTT,many,TRBV20-1,TRBJ1-4,-
CSARPGLSNTQYF,TGCAGTGCTCGACCGGGACTATCGAATACGCAGTATTTT,many,TRBV20-1,TRBJ2-3,TRBD2